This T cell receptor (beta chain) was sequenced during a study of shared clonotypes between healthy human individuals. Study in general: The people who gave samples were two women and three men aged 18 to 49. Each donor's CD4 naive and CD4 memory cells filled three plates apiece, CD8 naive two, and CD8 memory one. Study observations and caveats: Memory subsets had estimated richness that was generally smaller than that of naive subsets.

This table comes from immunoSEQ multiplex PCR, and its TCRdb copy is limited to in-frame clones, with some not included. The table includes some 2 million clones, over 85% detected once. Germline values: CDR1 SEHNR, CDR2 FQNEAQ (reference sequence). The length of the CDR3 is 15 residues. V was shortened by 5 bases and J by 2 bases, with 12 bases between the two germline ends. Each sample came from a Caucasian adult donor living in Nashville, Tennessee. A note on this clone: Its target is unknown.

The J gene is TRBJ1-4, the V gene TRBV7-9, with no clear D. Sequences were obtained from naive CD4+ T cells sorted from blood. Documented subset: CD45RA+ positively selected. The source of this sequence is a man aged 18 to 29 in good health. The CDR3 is CASSPQIGTNEKLFF. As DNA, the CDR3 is TGTGCCAGCAGCCCCCAAATCGGCACTAATGAAAAACTGTTTTTT. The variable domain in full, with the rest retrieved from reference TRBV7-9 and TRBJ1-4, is DTGVSQNPRHKITKRGQNVTFRCDPISEHNRLYWYRQTLGQGPEFLTYFQNEAQLEKSRLLSDRFSAERPKGSFSTLEIQRTEQGDSAMYLCASSPQIGTNEKLFFGSGTQLSVL.